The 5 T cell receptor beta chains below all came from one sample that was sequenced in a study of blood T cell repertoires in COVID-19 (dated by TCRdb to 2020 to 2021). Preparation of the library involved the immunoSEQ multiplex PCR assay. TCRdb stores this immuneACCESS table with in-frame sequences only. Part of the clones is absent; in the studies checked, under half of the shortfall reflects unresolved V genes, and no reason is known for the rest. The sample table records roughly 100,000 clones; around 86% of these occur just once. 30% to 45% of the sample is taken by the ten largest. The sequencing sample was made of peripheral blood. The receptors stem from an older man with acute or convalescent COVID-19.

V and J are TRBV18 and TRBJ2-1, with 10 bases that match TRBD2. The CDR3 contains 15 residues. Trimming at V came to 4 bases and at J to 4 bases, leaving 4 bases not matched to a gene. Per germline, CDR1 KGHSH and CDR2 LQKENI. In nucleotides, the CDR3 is TGTGCCAGCTCACTAACTAGCGGGGAGTACAATGAGCAGTTCTTC. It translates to CASSLTSGEYNEQFF. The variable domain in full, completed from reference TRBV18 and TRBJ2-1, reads NAGVMQNPRHLVRRRGQEARLRCSPMKGHSHVYWYRQLPEEGLKFMVYLQKENIIDESGMPKERFSAEFPKEGPSILRIQQVVRGDSAAYFCASSLTSGEYNEQFFGPGTRLTVL.

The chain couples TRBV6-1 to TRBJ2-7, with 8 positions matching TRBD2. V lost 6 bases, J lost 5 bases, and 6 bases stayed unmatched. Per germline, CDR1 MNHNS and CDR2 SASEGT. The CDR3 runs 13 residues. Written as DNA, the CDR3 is TGTGCCAGCAGGTCGGGACTAGGGAACGAGCAGTACTTC. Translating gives CASRSGLGNEQYF.

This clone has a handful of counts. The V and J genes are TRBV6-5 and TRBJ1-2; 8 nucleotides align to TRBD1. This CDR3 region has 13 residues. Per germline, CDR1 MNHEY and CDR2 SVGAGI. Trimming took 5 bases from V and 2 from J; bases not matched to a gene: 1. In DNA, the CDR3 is TGTGCCAGCAGTCGACAGGGGAACTATGGCTACACCTTC. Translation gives CASSRQGNYGYTF.

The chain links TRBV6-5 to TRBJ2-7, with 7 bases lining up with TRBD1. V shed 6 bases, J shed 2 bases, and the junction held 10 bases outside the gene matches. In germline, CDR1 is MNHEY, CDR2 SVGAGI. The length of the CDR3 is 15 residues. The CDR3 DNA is TGTGCCAGCAGACAAACAGGGGACACCACCTACGAGCAGTACTTC. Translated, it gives CASRQTGDTTYEQYF.

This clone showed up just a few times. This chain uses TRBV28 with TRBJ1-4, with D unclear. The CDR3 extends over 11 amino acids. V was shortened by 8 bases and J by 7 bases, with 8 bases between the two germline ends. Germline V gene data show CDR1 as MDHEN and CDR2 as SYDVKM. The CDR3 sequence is CASAGTEKLFF. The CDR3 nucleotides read TGTGCCAGCGCAGGTACTGAAAAACTGTTTTTT.